This T cell receptor (beta chain) was recorded in a study of spatial heterogeneity in lung cancer. Whole-study findings and limits: When ubiquitous and regional expanded TCRs were counted, their numbers tracked ubiquitous and regional nonsynonymous mutations, respectively. The number of expanded tumor alpha and beta chains correlated with mutation number.

Each molecule of TCR cDNA was tagged with one unique molecular identifier. Using its own MiXCR run on the 5' RACE reads, TCRdb lists one record per CDR3 protein. The sample comprises approximately 4,900 distinct CDR3 sequences, around 12% of which are singletons, and roughly 9.1% rests with the top ten. The CDR3 spans 15 residues. V was clipped by 8 bases and J by 2 bases, with 18 bases between them. This clonotype was counted at least ten times. Its antigen is unidentified. Specified time point: sample taken at primary tumor resection. The sequenced material consisted of unsorted whole RNA from tumor, nontumor lung or frozen PBMC.

The TCR originated in a female donor with early-stage non-small cell lung cancer. This specimen was lung tumor tissue, taken at surgery. The gene calls are TRBV12-3 or TRBV12-4 and TRBJ1-1, with unresolved D. The CDR3 here is CASFDRGSRNTEAFF. The CDR3 bases are TGTGCCAGCTTCGATCGAGGGAGTAGAAACACTGAAGCTTTCTTT.